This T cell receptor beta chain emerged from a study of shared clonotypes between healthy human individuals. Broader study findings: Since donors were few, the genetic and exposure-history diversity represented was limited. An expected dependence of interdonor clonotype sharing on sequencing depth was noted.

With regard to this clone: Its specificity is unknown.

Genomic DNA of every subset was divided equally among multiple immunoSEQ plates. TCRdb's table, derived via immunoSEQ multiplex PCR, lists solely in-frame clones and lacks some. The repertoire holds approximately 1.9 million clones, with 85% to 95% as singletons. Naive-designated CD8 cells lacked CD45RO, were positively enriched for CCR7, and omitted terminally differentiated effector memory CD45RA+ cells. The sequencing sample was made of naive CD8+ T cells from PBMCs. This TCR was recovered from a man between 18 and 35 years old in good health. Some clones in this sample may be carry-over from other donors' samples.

The CDR3 sequence is CASSLSSGRANEQFF. The CDR3 DNA follows: TGTGCCAGCAGTTTATCTAGCGGGAGGGCCAATGAGCAGTTCTTC. The chain uses TRBV27 and TRBJ2-1; 11 nucleotides align to TRBD2. The V gene end was trimmed by 0 bases and the J gene end by 6 bases; junction bases not matched to a gene: 1. The CDR3 covers 15 residues. CDR1 is MNHEY and CDR2 is SMNVEV in the germline V gene (reference sequence).